The 18 T cell receptor beta chains below were found in one sample sequenced in a study of blood T cell repertoires in COVID-19. Method: immunoSEQ multiplex PCR; TCRdb's copy keeps in-frame clones and lacks some. The table lists hundreds of thousands of clones, about 90% of them singletons. Specimen: peripheral blood. The source of these receptors is a woman aged 50 to 60 with COVID-19, enrolled during active disease.

V and J are TRBV11-1 and TRBJ1-1, with D perhaps matching TRBD1 (6 bases). Trimming stripped 5 bases from V and 1 base from J, with 11 bases between. The CDR3 is 14 amino acids. Germline CDR1 reads SGHAT; CDR2 reads FQDESV (reference sequence). CDR3 in amino acids: CASSVTQGNTEAFF. The CDR3 DNA reads as TGTGCCAGCAGCGTAACACAGGGGAACACTGAAGCTTTCTTT.

In regard to this clone: The junction does not match germline at one end; this may be a read error. The CDR3 sequence is CASSPGQGGQKF. CDR3 DNA: TGTGCCAGCTCACCGGGACAGGGCGGTCAAAAATTT. This chain connects TRBV18 to TRBJ1-1; 9 positions match TRBD1. The CDR3 covers 12 residues. Germline-derived CDR1 and CDR2 are KGHSH and LQKENI.

The genes are TRBV5-4 and TRBJ2-2; unclear D gene. The V end lost 4 bases, the J end lost 7 bases, and 17 bases lay between the germline ends. The CDR3 runs 15 residues. Germline CDR1 SGHNT, CDR2 YYREEE (reference sequence). The CDR3 spells CASSTNDWLGGELFF. The CDR3 coding sequence is TGTGCCAGCAGCACCAACGACTGGCTGGGCGGGGAGCTGTTTTTT.

The V gene is TRBV5-6, the J gene TRBJ2-7; 9 bases fit TRBD1. Germline V gives CDR1 SGHDT, CDR2 YYEEEE. The CDR3 totals 15 residues. After removal of 4 bases from V and 1 base from J, the junction contained 6 bases not matched to a gene. The CDR3, as DNA: TGTGCCAGCAGCCACCCGGGACAGGGTTCCTACGAGCAGTACTTC. It is translated as CASSHPGQGSYEQYF.

This clone was recorded only once. The chain links TRBV7-9 to TRBJ2-3, with no clear D. This CDR3 has 13 amino acids. The germline CDR1 and CDR2 sequences are SEHNR and FQNEAQ (reference sequence). V gave up 3 bases and J gave up 0 bases, with 4 bases separating them. This CDR3 is CASSFGSTDTQYF. CDR3 sequence (DNA): TGTGCCAGCAGCTTCGGGAGCACAGATACGCAGTATTTT.

The chain carries TRBV5-1 and TRBJ2-3, with TRBD2 identical over 10 bases. The CDR3 length is 16 residues. The V gene's germline CDR1 is SGHRS and CDR2 YFSETQ. The junction had 8 bases not matched to a gene; V was cut back by 5 bases and J by 2 bases. Here the CDR3 DNA reads TGCGCCAGCAGTTTTCGGACTAGCGGATTCACAGATACGCAGTATTTT. Translation gives CASSFRTSGFTDTQYF.

This chain uses TRBV6-5 with TRBJ1-1, with D possibly being TRBD1 (6 bases). Germline V gives CDR1 MNHEY, CDR2 SVGAGI. The CDR3 sequence is 16 residues long. Trimming stripped 3 bases from V and 0 bases from J, with 14 bases between. CDR3 in DNA: TGTGCCAGCAGTTATAATACACAGGGAATGAACACTGAAGCTTTCTTT. This sequence encodes CASSYNTQGMNTEAFF.

V gene TRBV7-2 combines with J gene TRBJ2-5, with 8 bases aligning to TRBD2. The CDR3 covers 17 residues. Looked up from germline, CDR1 is SGHTA and CDR2 is FQGNSA. Trimming removed 1 base from V and 3 bases from J; junction bases left unmatched: 10. In nucleotides, the CDR3 is TGTGCCAGCAGCTTAGGACTAGCGAGGGGGAGGGAAGAGACCCAGTACTTC. It codes for CASSLGLARGREETQYF.

The gene calls are TRBV15 and TRBJ1-5, with a weak D call TRBD1 (5 bases). The CDR3 runs 14 residues. V dropped 3 bases and J dropped 0 bases, with 6 bases sitting between them. CDR1 LNHNV and CDR2 YYDKDF come from the germline V gene (reference sequence). CDR3 nucleotide sequence: TGTGCCACCAGCAGGGACAATAGCAATCAGCCCCAGCATTTT. Translating it yields CATSRDNSNQPQHF.

The genes are TRBV6-1 and TRBJ1-2; no clear D. The ends were cut back, 2 bases at V and 6 bases at J, with 7 bases in the middle. Germline V CDR1 and CDR2: MNHNS, SASEGT. This CDR3 is built from 12 residues. In DNA form, the CDR3 reads TGTGCCAGCAGTGAAAGGCAGGATGGCTACACCTTC. Translated: CASSERQDGYTF.

The chain combines TRBV21-1 with TRBJ1-6. TRBV21-1 is given as a pseudogene. The CDR3 consists of 17 residues. The CDR3: CASAGSIPGGPNSPLHF. CDR3 sequence (DNA): TGTGCCAGCGCGGGCTCAATCCCAGGAGGGCCGAATTCACCCCTCCACTTT.

In regard to this clone: The sample has other DNA sequences that encode this CDR3 too. This rearrangement joins TRBV29-1 to TRBJ1-2; D unclear. The CDR3 runs 12 residues. Between the trimmed V and J ends, which lost 4 bases and 2 bases, there was a span of 8 bases. Germline V gene data show CDR1 as SQVTM and CDR2 as ANQGSEA. CDR3 sequence reads: CSVGGGNYGYTF. CDR3 sequence (DNA): TGCAGCGTTGGAGGTGGGAACTATGGCTACACCTTC.

The genes are TRBV30 and TRBJ1-2; D is ambiguous. Between the trimmed V and J ends, which lost 4 bases and 7 bases, there was a span of 16 bases. The CDR3 has 13 amino acids. The germline CDR1 and CDR2 sequences are GTSNPN and SVGIG (reference sequence). CDR3 coding DNA: TGTGCCTGGATGGTCGGGGTTGTTCGTGGCTACACCTTC. Translated: CAWMVGVVRGYTF.

V gene TRBV11-2 combines with J gene TRBJ2-7; weak D call: TRBD2 (6 bases). V was shortened by 6 bases and J by 4 bases, with 10 bases between the two germline ends. Germline values: CDR1 SGHAT, CDR2 FQNNGV. CDR3 length: 12 residues. The CDR3: CASSSGLYEQYF. The DNA of the CDR3 is TGTGCCAGCAGTTCGGGACTGTACGAGCAGTACTTC.

The V call is TRBV10-3, the J call TRBJ1-3; D is ambiguous. V was cut by 8 bases and J by 0 bases, with 20 bases left in between. Germline lookup yields CDR1 ENHRY and CDR2 SYGVKD. There are 17 residues in the CDR3. The CDR3 spells CAISPAAPRDSGNTIYF. The CDR3 coding sequence is TGTGCCATCTCGCCCGCGGCCCCGCGGGACTCTGGAAACACCATATATTTT.

V is TRBV6-1 and J is TRBJ2-1, with 7 nucleotides matching TRBD1. V lost 7 bases to trimming and J lost 3 bases; unmatched junction nucleotides: 6. In germline, CDR1 is MNHNS, CDR2 SASEGT. The CDR3 has 14 residues. The CDR3 DNA is TGTGCCAGCAAGGGGGACAGAGGCTACAATGAGCAGTTCTTC. Protein sequence: CASKGDRGYNEQFF.

This clone has just a few counts. The chain has TRBV11-3 and TRBJ2-7; maybe TRBD2 (6 bases). Germline V gives CDR1 SGHNT, CDR2 YENEEA. V lost 5 bases and J lost 2, with 16 bases in between. The CDR3 runs to 15 residues. CDR3 nucleotide sequence: TGTGCCAGCAGCAATCTAGCGTGGGTCGCCTACGAGCAGTACTTC. This codes for CASSNLAWVAYEQYF.

V and J are TRBV18 and TRBJ1-1; 8 bases are a match to TRBD1. V was pared by 3 bases and J by 3 bases, with 6 bases of the junction left unmatched. The CDR3 totals 15 residues. The germline V gene encodes CDR1 KGHSH and CDR2 LQKENI. The CDR3 DNA reads TGTGCCAGCTCACCTCCAGGGGGCGCTTACACTGAAGCTTTCTTT. It yields the protein CASSPPGGAYTEAFF.